The next 26 T cell receptor beta chains were all read from a single sample in a study of PD-1 blockade in classical Hodgkin lymphoma (dated by TCRdb to 2019 to 2021). The sample's time point label is to be understood as: cycle 1 day 1 (C1D1), immediately before nivolumab initiation. All trial patients had relapsed after autologous stem cell transplantation, with cohorts A, B and C differing in prior brentuximab vedotin exposure. A Miltenyi CD4+ T cell isolation kit was used for magnetic negative selection to purify CD4+ T cells from thawed PBMCs. The library was made by the immunoSEQ multiplex PCR assay. As stored in TCRdb, this immuneACCESS dataset retains in-frame rearrangements with V and J assigned. A fraction of the clones does not appear; measured against another copy, unresolved V genes explain less than half of the discrepancy, and the remainder lacks a known reason. The sample table contains 10,000 to 15,000 clones; only one count was recorded for approximately 87% of them. The ten most abundant clones make up more than 0.4% of the sample.

The sequencing here drew on CD4+ T cells from blood, taken at baseline. The source of these receptors is a human donor with classical Hodgkin lymphoma.

The chain is built from TRBV11-2 and TRBJ2-1; D ambiguous. The CDR3 has 15 residues. In germline, CDR1 is SGHAT, CDR2 FQNNGV. Trimming left V 1 base short and J 4 bases short, with 11 bases between. The CDR3 DNA follows: TGTGCCAGCAGCTTAGTAGGGCAAACATACAATGAGCAGTTCTTC. Translated: CASSLVGQTYNEQFF.

The rearrangement links TRBV5-1 to TRBJ2-1; 8 bases fit TRBD2. V lost 1 base and J lost 1; bases outside the gene matches: 1. From germline, CDR1 is SGHRS and CDR2 YFSETQ. The CDR3 sequence is 15 residues long. The chain's CDR3 is CASSLTSGSYNEQFF. The CDR3, as DNA: TGCGCCAGCAGCTTGACTAGCGGTTCCTACAATGAGCAGTTCTTC.

The rearrangement uses TRBV25-1 and TRBJ1-1; D possibly corresponds to TRBD1 (6 bases). There are 14 residues in the CDR3. Germline values: CDR1 MGHDK, CDR2 SYGVNS. Between the trimmed V and J ends, which lost 4 bases and 1 base, there was a span of 10 bases. The CDR3 bases are TGTGCCAGCAGTGGATCGACAGGGAACACTGAAGCTTTCTTT. This gives the protein CASSGSTGNTEAFF.

The CDR3 spells CASSPGQGSYEQFF. The CDR3 DNA is TGTGCCAGCTCACCAGGACAGGGGAGCTATGAGCAGTTCTTC. The chain employs TRBV18 and TRBJ2-1; 9 nucleotides match TRBD1. From germline, CDR1 is KGHSH and CDR2 LQKENI. This CDR3 has 14 amino acids. The V segment lost 2 bases and the J segment 8 bases; nucleotides outside the gene matches: 4. Full variable domain (remainder filled in from reference TRBV18 and TRBJ2-1): NAGVMQNPRHLVRRRGQEARLRCSPMKGHSHVYWYRQLPEEGLKFMVYLQKENIIDESGMPKERFSAEFPKEGPSILRIQQVVRGDSAAYFCASSPGQGSYEQFFGPGTRLTVL.

The chain couples TRBV5-4 to TRBJ2-7; 10 nucleotides line up with TRBD2. The V gene's germline CDR1 is SGHNT and CDR2 YYREEE (reference sequence). V lost 6 bases, J lost 2 bases, and 5 bases stayed unmatched. This CDR3 spans 14 amino acids. Here the CDR3 reads CASNLAGDPYEQYF. In DNA, the CDR3 is TGTGCCAGCAACCTAGCGGGAGACCCCTACGAGCAGTACTTC.

The rearrangement links TRBV7-2 to TRBJ2-7; 8 bases agree with TRBD1. V dropped 4 bases and J dropped 7; count of bases not matched to a gene: 21. The CDR3 is made up of 18 amino acids. The germline gives CDR1 SGHTA, CDR2 FQGNSA. Here the CDR3 DNA reads TGTGCCAGCAGCTCGTCCGGGACAGGTTCGAGGTTTGTGAGGGAGCAGTACTTC. This gives the protein CASSSSGTGSRFVREQYF.

The chain couples TRBV7-7 to TRBJ2-7; 9 bases match TRBD1. This CDR3 is 13 amino acids long. V lost 4 bases and J lost 3; bases outside the gene matches: 1. Looked up from germline, CDR1 is SSHAT and CDR2 is FNYEAQ (reference sequence). CDR3 DNA: TGTGCCAGCAGCTGGGGACAGGGCTACGAGCAGTACTTC. It translates to CASSWGQGYEQYF.

The J gene is TRBJ2-7, the V gene TRBV29-1, with 12 nucleotides matching TRBD2. The CDR3 has 15 amino acids. The ends lost 5 bases at V and 2 bases at J; junction bases unmatched: 7. Germline CDR1 and CDR2: SQVTM and ANQGSEA. CDR3 nucleotide sequence: TGCAGCGTTCAGCAGACTAGCGGGGGAGCCTACGAGCAGTACTTC. This codes for CSVQQTSGGAYEQYF.

This clone was counted once. The chain is built from TRBV6-5 and TRBJ2-3; D is undetermined. Germline V CDR1 and CDR2: MNHEY, SVGAGI. The CDR3 has 11 residues. V was shortened by 4 bases and J by 7 bases, with 6 bases between the two germline ends. Here the CDR3 DNA reads TGTGCCAGCAGTTTGGGAAATACGCAGTATTTT. This translates into CASSLGNTQYF.

This clone turned up a few times. This chain links TRBV2 with TRBJ1-6; 7 nucleotides agree with TRBD1. In germline, CDR1 is SNHLY, CDR2 FYNNEI. The ends lost 6 bases at V and 5 bases at J; junction bases unmatched: 4. CDR3 length: 14 residues. CDR3 amino acids: CASREQGHNSPLHF. Written as DNA, the CDR3 is TGTGCCAGCAGGGAACAGGGGCATAATTCACCCCTCCACTTT.

This chain uses TRBV12-5 with TRBJ1-1, with a tentative D call TRBD1 (5 bases). The V end lost 4 bases, the J end lost 9 bases, and 15 bases lay between the germline ends. Germline values: CDR1 LGHNT, CDR2 FRNRAP. The CDR3 spans 13 residues. The CDR3 bases are TGTGCTAGTGGTTCGTCCGCTACAGGAAAAGCTTTCTTT. Protein product: CASGSSATGKAFF.

The chain combines TRBV5-6 with TRBJ2-7; no firm D call. This CDR3 comprises 15 residues. The germline V gene encodes CDR1 SGHDT and CDR2 YYEEEE. The V and J ends lost 4 bases and 2 bases respectively, with 16 bases between them. CDR3 protein: CASSSWSPSAYEQYF. In DNA form, the CDR3 reads TGTGCCAGCAGCAGCTGGTCCCCCTCGGCCTACGAGCAGTACTTC.

The V call is TRBV5-1, the J call TRBJ2-7; no reliable D call. The V gene lost 4 bases and the J gene lost 4 bases, with 6 bases spanning the gap. The CDR3 loop spans 11 amino acids. Germline V gene data show CDR1 as SGHRS and CDR2 as YFSETQ. The CDR3: CASSASYEQYF. DNA of the CDR3: TGCGCCAGCAGCGCCTCTTACGAGCAGTACTTC.

This clone appeared a single time. The chain has TRBV9 and TRBJ2-5; D perhaps matches TRBD1 (7 bases). This CDR3 is 20 amino acids long. Trimming took 0 bases from V and 5 from J, leaving 29 bases between them. CDR1 and CDR2 (germline): SGDLS, YYNGEE. This CDR3 is CASSVVAGGTGESMYETQYF. DNA of the CDR3: TGTGCCAGCAGCGTAGTTGCAGGGGGGACGGGGGAATCCATGTATGAGACCCAGTACTTC.

This clone was counted a single time. The chain links TRBV18 to TRBJ2-7; D is uncertain. V lost 4 bases and J 0 bases, leaving 10 bases between the germline ends. The CDR3 extends over 14 amino acids. The V gene's germline CDR1 is KGHSH and CDR2 LQKENI. CDR3 amino acids: CASSLGRSSYEQYF. The CDR3 DNA follows: TGTGCCAGCTCACTGGGCCGGAGCTCCTACGAGCAGTACTTC.

The chain has TRBV11-2 and TRBJ2-7; 12 nucleotides match TRBD2. The CDR3 runs 17 residues. CDR1 and CDR2 from the germline V gene are SGHAT and FQNNGV. J was trimmed by 3 bases and V by 2 bases; bases with no gene match: 8. The CDR3 loop is CASSLISTSGGHYEQYF. The CDR3 coding sequence is TGTGCCAGCAGCTTAATCTCTACTAGCGGGGGGCACTACGAGCAGTACTTC. The entire variable domain, with the rest obtained from reference TRBV11-2 and TRBJ2-7, is as follows: EAGVAQSPRYKIIEKRQSVAFWCNPISGHATLYWYQQILGQGPKLLIQFQNNGVVDDSQLPKDRFSAERLKGVDSTLKIQPAKLEDSAVYLCASSLISTSGGHYEQYFGPGTRLTVT.

The chain carries TRBV28 and TRBJ1-1, with 8 bases identical to TRBD1. J was trimmed by 4 bases and V by 5 bases; bases with no gene match: 12. This CDR3 contains 16 residues. In germline, CDR1 is MDHEN, CDR2 SYDVKM. The CDR3 nucleotides are TGTGCCAGCAGTCCGTCTGCAGGGGGCGCCCGCACTGAAGCTTTCTTT. As protein: CASSPSAGGARTEAFF.

CDR3 bases: TGCGCCAGCAGCTTGGAGCTGGGTGAGCAGTTCTTC. Protein sequence: CASSLELGEQFF. J is TRBJ2-1 and V is TRBV5-1; D is ambiguous. Germline CDR1 and CDR2: SGHRS and YFSETQ. V gave up 0 bases and J gave up 9 bases, with 7 bases separating them. The CDR3 contains 12 residues.

The chain combines TRBV5-6 with TRBJ1-2, with D possibly matching TRBD1 (6 bases). The CDR3 is 14 residues long. CDR1 and CDR2 from the germline V gene are SGHDT and YYEEEE. Trimming left V 3 bases short and J 7 bases short, with 16 bases between. The CDR3 DNA is TGTGCCAGCAGCTCCTCAGGGGCCTTCGCTGGCTACACCTTC. Translated, it gives CASSSSGAFAGYTF. The variable domain in full, completed from reference TRBV5-6 and TRBJ1-2, reads DAGVTQSPTHLIKTRGQQVTLRCSPKSGHDTVSWYQQALGQGPQFIFQYYEEEERQRGNFPDRFSGHQFPNYSSELNVNALLLGDSALYLCASSSSGAFAGYTFGSGTRLTVV.

The chain joins TRBV28 to TRBJ1-3; no clear D gene. The CDR3 is 14 amino acids. The germline V gene encodes CDR1 MDHEN and CDR2 SYDVKM. Trimming removed 3 bases at V and 3 bases at J, with 9 bases between. CDR3 bases: TGTGCCAGCAGTTTCCTTGATAGTGGAAACACCATATATTTT. Protein: CASSFLDSGNTIYF.

This clone is a singleton in its sample. The chain employs TRBV20-1 and TRBJ1-3; D remains unclear. The CDR3 loop spans 11 amino acids. Trimming cost V 5 bases and J 9 bases, with 11 bases left between them. Germline CDR1 and CDR2: DFQATT and SNEGSKA (reference sequence). The CDR3 region is CSAPSVGTIYF. CDR3 in DNA: TGCAGTGCTCCCAGTGTAGGCACCATATATTTT.

This clone was seen a single time. V is TRBV2 and J is TRBJ1-5; D is perhaps TRBD1 (5 bases). Germline V gene sequence: CDR1 SNHLY, CDR2 FYNNEI. The V gene lost 5 bases and the J gene lost 4 bases, with 15 bases spanning the gap. The CDR3 sequence is 15 residues long. The CDR3, as DNA: TGTGCCAGCAGTCCCCGGGCGGGGGAGAATCAGCCCCAGCATTTT. Translated, it gives CASSPRAGENQPQHF.

The chain is built from TRBV7-9 and TRBJ2-1, with TRBD1 matching 7 bases. The CDR3 spans 15 residues. V was clipped by 1 base and J by 1 base; unmatched bases: 1. From germline, CDR1 is SEHNR and CDR2 FQNEAQ (reference sequence). The CDR3 loop is CASSLDRGSYNEQFF. The CDR3, as DNA: TGTGCCAGCAGCTTAGACAGGGGTTCCTACAATGAGCAGTTCTTC.

J is TRBJ1-5 and V is TRBV28; a possible D gene is TRBD1 (6 bases). The CDR3 runs 14 residues. The ends were cut back, 1 base at V and 7 bases at J, with 11 bases in the middle. Germline V gene sequence: CDR1 MDHEN, CDR2 SYDVKM. The CDR3 coding sequence is TGTGCCAGCAGTTTATCAGGGGTCAACCAGCCCCAGCATTTT. Amino acid sequence: CASSLSGVNQPQHF. Full variable domain (missing parts from reference TRBV28 and TRBJ1-5): DVKVTQSSRYLVKRTGEKVFLECVQDMDHENMFWYRQDPGLGLRLIYFSYDVKMKEKGDIPEGYSVSREKKERFSLILESASTNQTSMYLCASSLSGVNQPQHFGDGTRLSIL.

The chain couples TRBV19 to TRBJ1-5, with TRBD1 as a possible D gene (5 bases). Trimming left V 4 bases short and J 3 bases short, with 10 bases between. The CDR3 runs to 14 residues. Germline CDR1 and CDR2: LNHDA and SQIVND (reference sequence). CDR3 sequence (DNA): TGTGCCAGTAGTACGGGACTGCTCAATCAGCCCCAGCATTTT. It is translated as CASSTGLLNQPQHF. The variable domain in full, with the rest retrieved from reference TRBV19 and TRBJ1-5, is DGGITQSPKYLFRKEGQNVTLSCEQNLNHDAMYWYRQDPGQGLRLIYYSQIVNDFQKGDIAEGYSVSREKKESFPLTVTSAQKNPTAFYLCASSTGLLNQPQHFGDGTRLSIL.

This clone showed up just once. The V gene is TRBV12-5, the J gene TRBJ2-3; the match to TRBD1 covers 8 bases. Germline V gene sequence: CDR1 LGHNT, CDR2 FRNRAP. Germline trimming cut 1 base from V and 1 base from J; bases unmatched to any gene: 4. The CDR3 runs to 16 residues. As DNA, the CDR3 is TGTGCTAGTGGTTTGGCACCGGGACAGGGCACAGATACGCAGTATTTT. This codes for CASGLAPGQGTDTQYF.